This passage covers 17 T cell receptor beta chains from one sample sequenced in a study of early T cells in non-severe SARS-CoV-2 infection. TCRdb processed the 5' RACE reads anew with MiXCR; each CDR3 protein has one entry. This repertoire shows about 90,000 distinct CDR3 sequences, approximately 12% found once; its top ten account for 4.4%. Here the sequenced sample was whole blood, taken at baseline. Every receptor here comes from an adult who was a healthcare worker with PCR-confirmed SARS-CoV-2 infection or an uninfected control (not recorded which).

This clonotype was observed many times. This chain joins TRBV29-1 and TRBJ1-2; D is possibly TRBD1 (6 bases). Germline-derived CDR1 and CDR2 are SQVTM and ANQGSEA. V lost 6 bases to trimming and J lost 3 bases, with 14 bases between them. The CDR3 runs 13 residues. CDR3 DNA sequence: TGCAGCGTGTTCCGGACAGAGGACTATGGCTACACCTTC. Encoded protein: CSVFRTEDYGYTF.

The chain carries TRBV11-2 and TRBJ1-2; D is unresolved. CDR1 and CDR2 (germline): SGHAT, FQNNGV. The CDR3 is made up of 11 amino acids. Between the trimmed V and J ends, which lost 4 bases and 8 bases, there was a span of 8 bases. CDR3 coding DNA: TGTGCCAGCAGCTCCGGCAGGGGCTACACCTTC. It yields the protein CASSSGRGYTF.

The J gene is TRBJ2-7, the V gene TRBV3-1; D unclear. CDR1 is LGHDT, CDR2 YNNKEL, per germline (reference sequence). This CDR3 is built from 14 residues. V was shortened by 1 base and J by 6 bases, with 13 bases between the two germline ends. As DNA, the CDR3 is TGTGCCAGCAGCCAAGTACTGGGAAGCGTCGAGCAGTACTTC. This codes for CASSQVLGSVEQYF.

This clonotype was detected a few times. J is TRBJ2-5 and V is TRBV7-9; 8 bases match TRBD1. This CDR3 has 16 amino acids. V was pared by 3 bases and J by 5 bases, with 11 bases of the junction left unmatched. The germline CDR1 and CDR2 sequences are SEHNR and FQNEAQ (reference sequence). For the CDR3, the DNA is TGTGCCAGCAGCTTCAACAGGGGGTCAATGAGGGAGACCCAGTACTTC. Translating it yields CASSFNRGSMRETQYF.

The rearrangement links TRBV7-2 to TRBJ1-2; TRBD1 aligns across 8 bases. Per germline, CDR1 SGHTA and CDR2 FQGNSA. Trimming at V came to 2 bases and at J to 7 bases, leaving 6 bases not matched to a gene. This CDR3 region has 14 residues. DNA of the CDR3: TGTGCCAGCAGCTTACCAGGGGGCAAGTCTGGCTACACCTTC. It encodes CASSLPGGKSGYTF.

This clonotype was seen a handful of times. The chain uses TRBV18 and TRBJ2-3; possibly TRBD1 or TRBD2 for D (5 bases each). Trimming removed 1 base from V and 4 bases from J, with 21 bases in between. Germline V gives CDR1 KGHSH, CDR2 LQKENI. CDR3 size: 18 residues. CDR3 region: CASSPRIVGALGPDTQYF. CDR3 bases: TGTGCCAGCTCACCACGGATAGTCGGGGCCCTTGGCCCAGATACGCAGTATTTT.

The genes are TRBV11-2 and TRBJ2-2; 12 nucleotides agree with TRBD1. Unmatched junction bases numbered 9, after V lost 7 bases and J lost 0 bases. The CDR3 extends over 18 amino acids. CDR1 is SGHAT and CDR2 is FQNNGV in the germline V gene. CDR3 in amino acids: CASTRDRGRQANTGELFF. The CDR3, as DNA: TGTGCCAGCACCCGGGACAGGGGGCGTCAGGCGAACACCGGGGAGCTGTTTTTT.

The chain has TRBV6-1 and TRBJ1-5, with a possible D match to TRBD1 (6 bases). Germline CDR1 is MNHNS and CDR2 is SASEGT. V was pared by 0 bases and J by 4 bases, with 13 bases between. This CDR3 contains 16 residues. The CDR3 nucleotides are TGTGCCAGCAGTGAAGCGAGGCAGGGGATTAATCAGCCCCAGCATTTT. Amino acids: CASSEARQGINQPQHF.

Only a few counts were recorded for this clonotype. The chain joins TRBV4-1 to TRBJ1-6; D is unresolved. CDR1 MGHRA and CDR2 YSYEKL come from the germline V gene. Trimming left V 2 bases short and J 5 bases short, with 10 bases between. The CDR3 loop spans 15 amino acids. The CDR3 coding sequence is TGCGCCAGCAGCCAATCTAGGGAACATAATTCACCCCTCCACTTT. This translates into CASSQSREHNSPLHF.

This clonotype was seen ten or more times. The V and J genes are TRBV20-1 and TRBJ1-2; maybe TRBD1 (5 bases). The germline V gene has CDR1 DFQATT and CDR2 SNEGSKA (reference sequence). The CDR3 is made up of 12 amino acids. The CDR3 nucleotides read TGCAGAGAAAGGGGTCGTTACTATGGCTACACCTTC. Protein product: CRERGRYYGYTF.

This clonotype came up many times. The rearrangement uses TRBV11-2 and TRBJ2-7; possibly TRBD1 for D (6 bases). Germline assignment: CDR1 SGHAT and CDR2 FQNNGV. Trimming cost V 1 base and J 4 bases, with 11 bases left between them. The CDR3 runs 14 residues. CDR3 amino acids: CASSLADRKYEQYF. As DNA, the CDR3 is TGTGCCAGCAGCTTAGCGGACAGAAAATACGAGCAGTACTTC. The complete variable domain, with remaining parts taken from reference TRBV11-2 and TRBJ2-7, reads EAGVAQSPRYKIIEKRQSVAFWCNPISGHATLYWYQQILGQGPKLLIQFQNNGVVDDSQLPKDRFSAERLKGVDSTLKIQPAKLEDSAVYLCASSLADRKYEQYFGPGTRLTVT.

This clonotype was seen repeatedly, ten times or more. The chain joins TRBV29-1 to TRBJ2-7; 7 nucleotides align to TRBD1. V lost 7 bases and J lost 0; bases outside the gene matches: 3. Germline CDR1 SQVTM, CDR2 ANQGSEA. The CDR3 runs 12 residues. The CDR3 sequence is CSARDSSYEQYF. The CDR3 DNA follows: TGCAGCGCTCGGGACAGCTCCTACGAGCAGTACTTC.

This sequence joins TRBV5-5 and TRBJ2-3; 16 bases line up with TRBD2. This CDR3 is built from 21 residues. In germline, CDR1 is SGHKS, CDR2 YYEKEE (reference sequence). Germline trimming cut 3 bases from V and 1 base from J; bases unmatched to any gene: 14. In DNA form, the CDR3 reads TGTGCCAGCAGCTCACGTCGGACCGGGACTAGCGGGAGGGCCGGCACAGATACGCAGTATTTT. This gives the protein CASSSRRTGTSGRAGTDTQYF.

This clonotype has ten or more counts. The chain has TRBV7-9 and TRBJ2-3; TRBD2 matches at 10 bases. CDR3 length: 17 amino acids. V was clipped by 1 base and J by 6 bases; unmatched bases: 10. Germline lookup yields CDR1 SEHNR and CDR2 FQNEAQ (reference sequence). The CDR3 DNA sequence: TGTGCCAGCAGCTTAGATACGACTAGCGGGCTGCCCGATACGCAGTATTTT. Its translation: CASSLDTTSGLPDTQYF.

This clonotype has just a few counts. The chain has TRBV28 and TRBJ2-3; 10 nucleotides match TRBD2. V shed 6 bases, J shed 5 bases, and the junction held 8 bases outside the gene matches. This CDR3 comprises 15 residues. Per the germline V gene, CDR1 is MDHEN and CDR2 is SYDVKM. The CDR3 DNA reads TGTGCCAGCAGCCTCCAGCGGGGGGGCCGAGATACGCAGTATTTT. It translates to CASSLQRGGRDTQYF.

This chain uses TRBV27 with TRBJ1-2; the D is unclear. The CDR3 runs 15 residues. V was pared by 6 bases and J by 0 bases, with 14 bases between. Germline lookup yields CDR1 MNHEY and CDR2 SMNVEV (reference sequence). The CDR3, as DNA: TGTGCCAGCAGCCAAAACCCGAACCCTAACTATGGCTACACCTTC. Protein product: CASSQNPNPNYGYTF.

CDR3 sequence reads: CASSLQGPFHEQYF. As DNA, the CDR3 is TGTGCCAGCAGTTTACAGGGGCCATTCCACGAGCAGTACTTC. The genes are TRBV12-3 or TRBV12-4 and TRBJ2-7; tentatively, D is TRBD1 (6 bases). The CDR3 has 14 residues. V was trimmed by 2 bases and J by 5 bases, leaving 13 bases between them.